The rows below give T cell receptor beta chains drawn from one sample of a study of response to subunit inactivated influenza vaccine. TCRdb called the RT-PCR reads again in MiXCR, with one record for every CDR3 protein. The sample records approximately 530,000 distinct CDR3 sequences, under 9% being singletons. The sequenced sample was PBMCs from blood, obtained around 25 months after vaccination. The receptors originated from a man between 45 and 75 years old who received an inactivated influenza vaccine. Both conserved end residues are trimmed from each CDR3.

j_call v_call cdr3_aa
TRBJ2-7 TRBV9 ASSVDSRAEQY
TRBJ1-6 TRBV6-1 ASSEQGRVLNSPLH
TRBJ1-1 TRBV12-3/TRBV12-4 ASSHVGVNTEAF
TRBJ1-1 TRBV29-1 SVVTGGHTEAF
TRBJ1-1 TRBV6-1 ASSRTGGNTEAF
TRBJ2-7 TRBV29-1 SVDSGGEQY
TRBJ2-5 TRBV19 ASSIGGREQETQY
TRBJ2-1 TRBV11-2 ASSAMPQGQQF
TRBJ2-2 TRBV7-8 ASSLYGTGSGELF
TRBJ1-6 TRBV4-1 ASSQQQVAVLNSPLH
TRBJ2-6 TRBV7-8 ASSLGSFKGANVLT
TRBJ1-4 TRBV7-9 ASSFTGAEKLF
TRBJ2-5 TRBV20-1 SGWRTQETQY
TRBJ2-3 TRBV2 ASSELQGDTQY
TRBJ2-1 TRBV20-1 SARALVRTGGRDEQF
TRBJ2-7 TRBV30 AWSPMSGSFEQY
TRBJ1-2 TRBV6-1 ASSQQPGQGAQGYT
TRBJ2-7 TRBV4-3 ASSQGQGARYEQY
TRBJ2-3 TRBV4-3 ASSYLLASGRSLDTQY
TRBJ2-2 TRBV7-2 ASSLVGRPNTGELF
TRBJ2-1 TRBV4-3 ASSQWAGGVNEQF
TRBJ1-1 TRBV7-9 ASSLAPGLNTEAF
TRBJ2-2 TRBV5-1 ASSLYTGLAGPTGELF
TRBJ1-5 TRBV2 ASRENRARSNKPQH
TRBJ2-7 TRBV15 ATAPSGRSSYEQY
TRBJ1-2 TRBV20-1 SASQGFDGYT
TRBJ1-2 TRBV15 ATSREWAGAGDVYGYT
TRBJ2-7 TRBV27 ASSLIGSIHEQY
TRBJ2-1 TRBV7-2 ASSLLAATYNEQF
TRBJ2-1 TRBV5-1 ASSLGGGSVYNEQF
TRBJ2-7 TRBV29-1 SVRDSGAYEQY
TRBJ1-2 TRBV11-1 ASKKIGTASVDYT
TRBJ1-2 TRBV5-1 ASSLGRVLGGYT
TRBJ2-7 TRBV12-3/TRBV12-4 ASSNGLAGSSYEQY
TRBJ1-5 TRBV12-3/TRBV12-4 ASRLQGTSNQPQH
TRBJ2-7 TRBV6-1 ASSAPGQGGEEQY
TRBJ2-3 TRBV2 ASSGSLKQGAFDTQY
TRBJ2-7 TRBV6-6 ASSYLRDGEQY
TRBJ2-4 TRBV18 ASSERDIQY
TRBJ2-5 TRBV7-2 ASSFGRETQY
TRBJ1-1 TRBV6-2/TRBV6-3 ARSFGGSTTEAF
TRBJ2-1 TRBV20-1 SAARYPNEQF
TRBJ1-2 TRBV12-3/TRBV12-4 ASSGPGVYGYT
TRBJ1-5 TRBV30 AWSVTGDPSNQPQH
TRBJ2-1 TRBV7-2 ASSFRLAGGEQF
TRBJ2-7 TRBV28 ASSLPPTTTETRYEQY
TRBJ1-1 TRBV5-1 ASSFSGRTNTEAF
TRBJ1-6 TRBV20-1 SAPTGRPLGPPLH
TRBJ1-5 TRBV5-5 ASSAGTVGQPQH
TRBJ2-1 TRBV29-1 SVGRGSGRNNEQF
TRBJ2-7 TRBV5-1 ASSLEETSGLN
TRBJ2-1 TRBV11-2 ASSFGLAGLNEQF
TRBJ1-6 TRBV7-2 ATRGSYNSPLH
TRBJ2-2 TRBV5-1 ASTLLGSNTGELF
TRBJ1-1 TRBV12-3/TRBV12-4 ASSFGDSSNTEAF
TRBJ2-5 TRBV6-1 ASSRGQGGTQY
TRBJ1-1 TRBV29-1 SVGRGKRTEAF